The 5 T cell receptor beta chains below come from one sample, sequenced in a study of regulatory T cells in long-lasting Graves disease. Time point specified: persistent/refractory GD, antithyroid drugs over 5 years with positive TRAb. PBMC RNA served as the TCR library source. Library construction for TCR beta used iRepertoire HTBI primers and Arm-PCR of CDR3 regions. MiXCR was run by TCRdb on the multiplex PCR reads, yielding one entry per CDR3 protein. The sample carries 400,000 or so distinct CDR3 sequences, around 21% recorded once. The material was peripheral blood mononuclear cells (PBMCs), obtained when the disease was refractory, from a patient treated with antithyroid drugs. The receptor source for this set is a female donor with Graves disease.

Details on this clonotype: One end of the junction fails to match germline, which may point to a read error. The CDR3 region has the DNA TGCGCCAGCAGCTTAATAAGCACAGATACGCGGTATTTT. Amino acids: CASSLISTDTRYF. The genes are TRBV5-1 and TRBJ2-3; D ambiguous. Germline CDR1 reads SGHRS; CDR2 reads YFSETQ. The CDR3 contains 13 residues.

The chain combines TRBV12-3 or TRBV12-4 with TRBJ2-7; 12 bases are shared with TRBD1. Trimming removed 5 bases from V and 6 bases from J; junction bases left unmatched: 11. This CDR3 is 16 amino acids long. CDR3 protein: CASSPMLGTGGLEQYF. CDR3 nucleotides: TGTGCCAGCAGTCCCATGCTCGGGACAGGGGGCCTCGAGCAGTACTTC.

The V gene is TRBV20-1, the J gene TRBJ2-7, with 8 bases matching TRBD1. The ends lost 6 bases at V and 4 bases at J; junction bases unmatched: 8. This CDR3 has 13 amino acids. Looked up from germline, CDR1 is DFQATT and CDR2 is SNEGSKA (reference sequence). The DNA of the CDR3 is TGCAGTGCGAAAGGACAGGGTCCGTACGAGCAGTACTTC. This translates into CSAKGQGPYEQYF.

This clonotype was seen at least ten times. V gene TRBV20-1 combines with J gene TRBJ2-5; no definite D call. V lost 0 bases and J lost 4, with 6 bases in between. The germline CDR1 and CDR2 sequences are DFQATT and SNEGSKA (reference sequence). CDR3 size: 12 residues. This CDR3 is CSAREHGETQYF. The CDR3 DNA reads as TGCAGTGCTAGAGAACACGGAGAGACCCAGTACTTC.

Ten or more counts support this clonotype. DNA of the CDR3: TGCGCCAGCAGTGTCGGGCAGTTCCAAGAGACCCAGTACTTC. Residues: CASSVGQFQETQYF. V is TRBV10-1 and J is TRBJ2-5; D uncertain. This CDR3 has 14 amino acids. V was trimmed by 4 bases and J by 1 base, leaving 10 bases between them. The germline V gene encodes CDR1 WNHNN and CDR2 SYGVQD (reference sequence).